This TCR beta chain appears in the sequencing data of a study of radiation and T cells in renal cell carcinoma. The repertoire was sequenced with immunoSEQ multiplex PCR; TCRdb's copy has only in-frame clones and lacks some. The sample shows around 140,000 clones, around four fifths of them seen only once. Time point meaning: baseline pretreatment blood. Regarding treatment: 15 Gy SBRT to primary tumor, nephrectomy 4 weeks later. The clonotype comes from a woman between 45 and 65 years old with renal cell carcinoma. This specimen was blood, taken from a patient whose treatment included radiotherapy and nephrectomy.

Here the CDR3 DNA reads TGTGCCAGTAGTTTAGTCGCGGGCTCCTATAATTCACCCCTCCACTTT. Translation gives CASSLVAGSYNSPLHF. This chain uses TRBV19 with TRBJ1-6; D is unresolved. The V end lost 5 bases, the J end lost 0 bases, and 11 bases lay between the germline ends. The CDR3 extends over 16 amino acids. Germline CDR1 reads LNHDA; CDR2 reads SQIVND (reference sequence).